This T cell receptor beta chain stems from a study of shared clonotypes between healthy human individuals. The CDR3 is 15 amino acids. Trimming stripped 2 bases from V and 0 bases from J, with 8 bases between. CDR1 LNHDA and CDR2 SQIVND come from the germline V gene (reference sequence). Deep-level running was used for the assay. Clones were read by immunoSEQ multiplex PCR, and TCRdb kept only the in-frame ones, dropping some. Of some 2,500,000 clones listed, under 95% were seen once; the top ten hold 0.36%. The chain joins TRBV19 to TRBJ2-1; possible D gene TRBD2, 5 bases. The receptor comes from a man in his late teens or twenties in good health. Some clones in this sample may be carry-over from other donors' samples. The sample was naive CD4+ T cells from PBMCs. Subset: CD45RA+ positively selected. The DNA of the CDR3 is TGTGCCAGTAGTATACGTGGGAGCTCCTACAATGAGCAGTTCTTC. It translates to CASSIRGSSYNEQFF.